One and the same sample provided the 28 T cell receptor beta chains below, sequenced in a study of T cell repertoires in cytomegalovirus infection (dated by TCRdb to about 2019). TCRdb names Illumina HiSeq 1500 as the instrument used. TCRdb redid the processing of the public reads, applying fastp at Q25 and MiXCR, and retained in-frame beta chains. Entries that share a CDR3 protein sequence are merged under the most common genes and DNA. For this sample the table gives over 85,000 distinct CDR3 sequences, of which approximately 15% were detected only once. The ten most abundant clones make up roughly 8% of the sample. The sequenced sample was PBMCs. The receptor source for this set is a human donor in good health (CMV status not recorded). Some clones in this sample may be carry-over from other donors' samples.

This clonotype was seen repeatedly, ten times or more. This rearrangement joins TRBV6-2 or TRBV6-3 to TRBJ1-5, with unresolved D. Germline CDR1 is MNHEY and CDR2 is SVGEGT. V lost 6 bases and J 4 bases, leaving 13 bases between the germline ends. The CDR3 has 14 amino acids. CDR3 protein: CASSPGLGNQPQHF. CDR3 DNA: TGTGCCAGCAGCCCTGGACTCGGAAATCAGCCCCAGCATTTT.

Comments on this clonotype: It may be a read error: a sequence one base away is much more abundant. The chain recombines TRBV11-3 with TRBJ2-2; 7 bases are shared with TRBD1. Germline CDR1 SGHNT, CDR2 YENEEA. The CDR3 loop spans 17 amino acids. CDR3 in DNA: TGTGCCAGCAGCCCTAGCTACTACACAGGGGCCACCGTGGAGCTGTTTTTT. This sequence encodes CASSPSYYTGATVELFF.

The rearrangement joins TRBV20-1 to TRBJ1-1, with 7 nucleotides matching TRBD1. This CDR3 contains 14 residues. V trimming: 0 bases; J trimming: 5 bases; junction bases outside the gene matches: 6. CDR1 is DFQATT and CDR2 is SNEGSKA in the germline V gene (reference sequence). CDR3 sequence: CSARDRRGETEAFF. DNA of the CDR3: TGCAGTGCTAGAGATCGCAGGGGGGAAACTGAAGCTTTCTTT.

Many counts were recorded for this clonotype. The V and J genes are TRBV28 and TRBJ1-1; D is perhaps TRBD1 (6 bases). Trimming took off 5 bases at V and 3 bases at J, with 16 bases between the two ends. CDR1 and CDR2 from the germline V gene are MDHEN and SYDVKM. There are 15 residues in the CDR3. CDR3 nucleotides: TGTGCCAGCAGTCTGACCCGTACAGGGTACACTGAAGCTTTCTTT. This codes for CASSLTRTGYTEAFF.

The sample holds many counts of this clonotype. The chain couples TRBV28 to TRBJ2-6; D not resolved. CDR3 length: 14 residues. Germline assignment: CDR1 MDHEN and CDR2 SYDVKM. Trimming stripped 7 bases from V and 0 bases from J, with 7 bases between. CDR3 sequence reads: CASNLNSGANVLTF. The CDR3 coding sequence is TGTGCCAGCAATCTCAACTCTGGGGCCAACGTCCTGACTTTC. The full variable domain, with the rest looked up from reference TRBV28 and TRBJ2-6, is DVKVTQSSRYLVKRTGEKVFLECVQDMDHENMFWYRQDPGLGLRLIYFSYDVKMKEKGDIPEGYSVSREKKERFSLILESASTNQTSMYLCASNLNSGANVLTFGAGSRLTVL.

With respect to this clonotype: A clone one base away is much larger, so this may be a read error. The chain couples TRBV14 to TRBJ1-1; a possible D gene is TRBD1 (5 bases). CDR3 length equals 16 residues. Trimming took 6 bases from V and 0 from J, leaving 17 bases between them. Germline V gene data show CDR1 as SGHDN and CDR2 as FVKESK. Here the CDR3 reads CASSSRDSYMNTEAFF. As DNA, the CDR3 is TGTGCCAGCAGTAGCCGGGACTCTTACATGAACACTGAAGCTTTCTTT.

V gene TRBV28 combines with J gene TRBJ1-1; D remains ambiguous. CDR1 is MDHEN and CDR2 is SYDVKM in the germline V gene. The CDR3 consists of 14 residues. V gave up 6 bases and J gave up 7 bases, with 18 bases separating them. The CDR3 is CASSRARLSDEAFF. CDR3 coding DNA: TGTGCCAGCAGCCGTGCCCGGCTTTCGGATGAAGCTTTCTTT.

A note on this clonotype: Just one base apart from a much larger clone, this may be a read error. The rearrangement joins TRBV7-2 to TRBJ2-3; TRBD2 matches 8 bases. The CDR3 is made up of 14 amino acids. Per the germline V gene, CDR1 is SGHTA and CDR2 is FQGNSA. The CDR3 sequence: CDSSSGGAVDTQYF. In DNA, the CDR3 is TGTGACAGCAGCTCCGGGGGGGCCGTAGATACGCAGTATTTT.

The chain couples TRBV24-1 to TRBJ2-2, with 10 bases aligning to TRBD1. V trimming: 3 bases; J trimming: 4 bases; junction bases outside the gene matches: 4. The germline gives CDR1 KGHDR, CDR2 SFDVKD. CDR3 length equals 16 residues. The CDR3 loop reads CATSDPGTGATGELFF. The DNA of the CDR3 is TGTGCCACCAGTGATCCAGGGACAGGGGCCACCGGGGAGCTGTTTTTT.

The genes are TRBV6-1 and TRBJ2-1, with D possibly being TRBD1 (5 bases). Germline CDR1 is MNHNS and CDR2 is SASEGT. Trimming took 7 bases from V and 8 from J, leaving 9 bases between them. The CDR3 spans 11 residues. The CDR3 here is CASTWGDEQFF. Here the CDR3 DNA reads TGTGCCAGCACCTGGGGCGATGAGCAGTTCTTC.

This clonotype was picked up many times. The chain joins TRBV11-3 to TRBJ1-1; D is possibly TRBD1 (6 bases). The V end was cut by 3 bases, the J end by 1 base, with 12 bases between. CDR1 and CDR2 from the germline V gene are SGHNT and YENEEA. This CDR3 spans 15 amino acids. CDR3 amino acids: CASSLRGNGNTEAFF. CDR3 DNA: TGTGCCAGCAGCTTGAGGGGGAACGGGAACACTGAAGCTTTCTTT.

This clonotype came up a few times. V usage is TRBV6-2 or TRBV6-3 and J usage is TRBJ1-6; D unclear. V lost 2 bases and J lost 10, with 9 bases in between. Germline CDR1 is MNHEY and CDR2 is SVGEGT. This CDR3 is built from 13 residues. CDR3 residues: CASSYTEQSPLHF. In DNA form, the CDR3 reads TGTGCCAGCAGTTACACCGAGCAATCACCCCTCCACTTT.

This clonotype was counted ten times or more. V is TRBV7-2 and J is TRBJ1-2; 8 nucleotides agree with TRBD1. The CDR3 loop spans 13 amino acids. The junction had 3 bases not matched to a gene; V was cut back by 3 bases and J by 6 bases. Germline loops: CDR1 SGHTA, CDR2 FQGNSA. For the CDR3, the DNA is TGTGCCAGCAGCTTCGACAGGGGTGATGGCTACACCTTC. Translation gives CASSFDRGDGYTF.

This clonotype was observed a few times. This chain connects TRBV7-2 to TRBJ2-2; D gene ambiguous. Trimming left V 2 bases short and J 0 bases short, with 10 bases between. Germline lookup yields CDR1 SGHTA and CDR2 FQGNSA. The CDR3 loop spans 16 amino acids. The CDR3 coding sequence is TGTGCCAGCAGCTTAAGGTCCGTCGCGAACACCGGGGAGCTGTTTTTT. Residues: CASSLRSVANTGELFF.

This clonotype turned up a few times. The V call is TRBV19, the J call TRBJ2-4, with D unclear. Per the germline V gene, CDR1 is LNHDA and CDR2 is SQIVND (reference sequence). The length of the CDR3 is 14 residues. Trimming took 5 bases from V and 3 from J, leaving 11 bases between them. The CDR3 is CASSPELVKNIQYF. In nucleotides, the CDR3 is TGTGCCAGTAGTCCGGAACTTGTCAAAAACATTCAGTACTTC.

Points on this clonotype: With a much larger clone just one base away, this may be a read error. This chain connects TRBV20-1 to TRBJ1-2, with 9 positions matching TRBD1. Per the germline V gene, CDR1 is DFQATT and CDR2 is SNEGSKA (reference sequence). Trimming removed 4 bases from V and 2 bases from J; junction bases left unmatched: 5. The CDR3 loop spans 14 amino acids. The CDR3 DNA is TGCAGTGCTATAGGGGACAGGGAGAACTATGGCTACACCTTC. Translating gives CSAIGDRENYGYTF.

In this sample, this clonotype turned up many times. This chain uses TRBV7-6 with TRBJ1-1; no clear D gene. Deletions cut 5 bases from V and 0 bases from J, with 10 bases between. Germline assignment: CDR1 SGHVS and CDR2 FNYEAQ. The CDR3 runs to 14 residues. This chain's CDR3 is CASSPFGVNTEAFF. The CDR3 DNA reads as TGTGCCAGCAGCCCCTTTGGGGTGAACACTGAAGCTTTCTTT.

The chain recombines TRBV30 with TRBJ1-1; D gene unclear. V lost 6 bases, J lost 0 bases, and 5 bases lay in between. The CDR3 has 11 amino acids. Germline assignment: CDR1 GTSNPN and CDR2 SVGIG (reference sequence). Here the CDR3 reads CACRMNTEAFF. The CDR3 region has the DNA TGTGCCTGCCGGATGAACACTGAAGCTTTCTTT.

Regarding this clonotype: One end of the junction fails to match germline, which may point to a read error. The rearrangement uses TRBV18 and TRBJ1-5, with unresolved D. Germline V gene sequence: CDR1 KGHSH, CDR2 LQKENI. The CDR3 is 14 residues long. CDR3 residues: CVSSPGRADQPQHF. The DNA of the CDR3 is TGTGTCAGCTCCCCTGGGAGGGCCGATCAGCCCCAGCATTTT.

This clonotype was recorded many times. The gene calls are TRBV7-2 and TRBJ1-2, with 8 bases that match TRBD1. The CDR3 has 15 amino acids. Germline V gives CDR1 SGHTA, CDR2 FQGNSA. Unmatched junction bases numbered 11, after V lost 5 bases and J lost 6 bases. The CDR3 spells CASSGRTGKRNGYTF. In DNA, the CDR3 is TGTGCCAGCAGCGGACGGACAGGGAAGAGGAATGGCTACACCTTC.

This clonotype showed up many times. The gene calls are TRBV7-8 and TRBJ1-2, with D tentatively TRBD1 (5 bases). This CDR3 comprises 13 residues. Per germline, CDR1 SGHVS and CDR2 FQNEAQ. The V and J ends lost 3 bases and 8 bases respectively, with 13 bases between them. The CDR3 loop is CASSFSRVDGYTF. The CDR3 bases are TGTGCCAGCAGCTTTTCCAGGGTCGACGGCTACACCTTC.

The sample holds many counts of this clonotype. The chain recombines TRBV7-8 with TRBJ1-3; D might be TRBD1 (5 bases). This CDR3 comprises 17 residues. Trimming left V 4 bases short and J 0 bases short, with 16 bases between. Germline V gene sequence: CDR1 SGHVS, CDR2 FQNEAQ. The CDR3 is CASSSSPTAGSGNTIYF. In DNA form, the CDR3 reads TGTGCCAGCAGCTCCTCCCCGACAGCCGGCTCTGGAAACACCATATATTTT.

This clonotype was detected ten times or more. The V call is TRBV12-3 or TRBV12-4, the J call TRBJ2-7; the D is unclear. The CDR3 runs 11 residues. V lost 1 base to trimming and J lost 3 bases, with 1 base between them. Written as DNA, the CDR3 is TGTGCCAGCAGTTTAGGCTACGAGCAGTACTTC. Its protein product is CASSLGYEQYF.

The CDR3 region is CASSLERTSGGDNEQFF. In DNA form, the CDR3 reads TGTGCCAGCAGCTTGGAAAGGACTAGCGGGGGAGACAATGAGCAGTTCTTC. This chain connects TRBV5-4 to TRBJ2-1; TRBD2 agrees at 13 bases. Germline V gene data show CDR1 as SGHNT and CDR2 as YYREEE (reference sequence). The length of the CDR3 is 17 residues. With V trimmed by 0 bases and J by 5 bases, 5 bases remained unmatched.

J is TRBJ1-4 and V is TRBV7-8; D call uncertain. V lost 2 bases and J lost 8, with 6 bases in between. This CDR3 contains 12 residues. Germline CDR1 SGHVS, CDR2 FQNEAQ. CDR3 residues: CASSLTREKLFF. Written as DNA, the CDR3 is TGTGCCAGCAGCTTAACTAGGGAAAAACTGTTTTTT.

This chain connects TRBV6-2 or TRBV6-3 to TRBJ2-5; TRBD1 aligns across 8 bases. With 2 bases clipped from V and 5 bases from J, the junction kept 10 bases outside the gene matches. The CDR3 length is 16 residues. Germline V gene lookup returns CDR1 MNHEY and CDR2 SVGEGT. Here the CDR3 DNA reads TGTGCCAGCAGTTACCGCCCCAGGGGGCGTCGGGAGACCCAGTACTTC. This sequence encodes CASSYRPRGRRETQYF.

V usage is TRBV28 and J usage is TRBJ1-5, with a possible D match to TRBD1 (5 bases). The V gene's germline CDR1 is MDHEN and CDR2 SYDVKM. Between the trimmed V and J ends, which lost 5 bases and 2 bases, there was a span of 16 bases. This CDR3 has 16 residues. CDR3 nucleotides: TGTGCCAGCAGTCCAAGTACCCGGGGCGGCAATCAGCCCCAGCATTTT. Translating gives CASSPSTRGGNQPQHF. The full variable domain, completed using reference TRBV28 and TRBJ1-5, is DVKVTQSSRYLVKRTGEKVFLECVQDMDHENMFWYRQDPGLGLRLIYFSYDVKMKEKGDIPEGYSVSREKKERFSLILESASTNQTSMYLCASSPSTRGGNQPQHFGDGTRLSIL.

This clonotype has only one observation. The rearrangement uses TRBV4-1 and TRBJ2-5; D assignment may be TRBD1 or TRBD2 (5 bases each). Germline V CDR1 and CDR2: MGHRA, YSYEKL. Trimming shortened V by 6 bases and J by 5 bases, and 13 bases separated the two germline ends. The CDR3 is 13 residues long. The CDR3 sequence: CASRGPLVETQYF. The CDR3 nucleotides are TGCGCCAGCAGGGGACCCCTTGTGGAGACCCAGTACTTC.